This is a list of T cell receptor beta chains from one sample in a study of blood T cell repertoires in COVID-19. Using immunoSEQ multiplex PCR, the repertoire was profiled, and TCRdb retains in-frame clones only, with some absent. The sample carries around 120,000 clones, roughly 80% recorded once. The material sequenced was peripheral blood. The receptors originated from a man between 65 and 79 years old with acute or convalescent COVID-19. CDR3s include the opening cysteine and the closing phenylalanine or tryptophan. A D gene is named only where the DNA matches it firmly. For some rows the clone size is stated as once, few or many, or as a class when expanded; others skip it.

clone size: NA; J gene: TRBJ2-1; V gene: TRBV19; D gene: NA; CDR3 protein: CASSINGYNEQFF; CDR3 DNA: TGTGCCAGTAGTATAAACGGGTACAATGAGCAGTTCTTC
clone size: NA; J gene: TRBJ2-3; V gene: TRBV9; D gene: NA; CDR3 protein: CASSVGLADTQYF; CDR3 DNA: TGTGCCAGCAGCGTAGGCCTAGCCGATACGCAGTATTTT
clone size: NA; J gene: TRBJ1-4; V gene: TRBV27; D gene: NA; CDR3 protein: CASTRATNEKLFF; CDR3 DNA: TGTGCCAGCACCCGCGCAACTAATGAAAAACTGTTTTTT
clone size: few; J gene: TRBJ2-7; V gene: TRBV7-9; D gene: NA; CDR3 protein: CASSVVSGAYEQYF; CDR3 DNA: TGTGCCAGCAGCGTTGTTTCCGGGGCCTACGAGCAGTACTTC
clone size: NA; J gene: TRBJ2-5; V gene: TRBV4-3; D gene: TRBD1; CDR3 protein: CASSLLPGGGTQYF; CDR3 DNA: TGCGCCAGCAGCCTCCTCCCAGGGGGCGGGACCCAGTACTTC
clone size: NA; J gene: TRBJ1-2; V gene: TRBV5-6; D gene: NA; CDR3 protein: CASSLRGGSGDGYTF; CDR3 DNA: TGTGCCAGCAGCTTGAGGGGCGGGTCAGGGGATGGCTACACCTTC
clone size: once; J gene: TRBJ2-3; V gene: TRBV4-1; D gene: NA; CDR3 protein: CATRQLYLASTDTQYF; CDR3 DNA: TGCGCCACCCGACAGCTATATTTAGCTAGCACAGATACGCAGTATTTT
clone size: NA; J gene: TRBJ2-3; V gene: TRBV9; D gene: NA; CDR3 protein: CASSPPQSPNTQYF; CDR3 DNA: TGTGCCAGCAGCCCTCCTCAAAGCCCGAATACGCAGTATTTT
clone size: NA; J gene: TRBJ2-7; V gene: TRBV7-2; D gene: TRBD2; CDR3 protein: CASSHERGNEQYF; CDR3 DNA: TGTGCCAGCAGCCACGAGCGGGGAAACGAGCAGTACTTC
clone size: NA; J gene: TRBJ1-3; V gene: TRBV5-4; D gene: NA; CDR3 protein: CASSLEAGSSGNTIYF; CDR3 DNA: TGTGCCAGCAGCTTGGAGGCAGGTAGCTCTGGAAACACCATATATTTT
clone size: NA; J gene: TRBJ2-3; V gene: TRBV13; D gene: NA; CDR3 protein: CASSRVAQDTQYF; CDR3 DNA: TGTGCCAGCAGCCGAGTAGCTCAAGATACGCAGTATTTT
clone size: NA; J gene: TRBJ1-2; V gene: TRBV30; D gene: NA; CDR3 protein: CAWSGGFYGYTF; CDR3 DNA: TGTGCCTGGAGTGGAGGGTTCTATGGCTACACCTTC
clone size: NA; J gene: TRBJ2-5; V gene: TRBV5-5; D gene: TRBD2; CDR3 protein: CASSLGLAESSAQYF; CDR3 DNA: TGTGCCAGCAGCTTGGGACTAGCGGAGTCCTCGGCCCAGTACTTC
clone size: NA; J gene: TRBJ2-1; V gene: TRBV5-1; D gene: TRBD2; CDR3 protein: CASSFRTSGTYNEQFF; CDR3 DNA: TGCGCCAGCAGCTTTAGGACTAGCGGAACCTACAATGAGCAGTTCTTC
clone size: NA; J gene: TRBJ2-3; V gene: TRBV5-4; D gene: TRBD2; CDR3 protein: CASSLVAGGPTDTQYF; CDR3 DNA: TGTGCCAGCAGCTTGGTAGCGGGGGGGCCGACAGATACGCAGTATTTT
clone size: NA; J gene: TRBJ1-2; V gene: TRBV6-2/TRBV6-3; D gene: NA; CDR3 protein: CASSYSNPGAQGYTF; CDR3 DNA: TGTGCCAGCAGTTACTCGAATCCAGGGGCACAGGGCTACACCTTC
clone size: NA; J gene: TRBJ2-1; V gene: TRBV19; D gene: TRBD2; CDR3 protein: CASSIAREGRNEQFF; CDR3 DNA: TGTGCCAGTAGTATTGCGCGGGAGGGCCGGAATGAGCAGTTCTTC
clone size: NA; J gene: TRBJ2-5; V gene: TRBV9; D gene: TRBD1; CDR3 protein: CASSVNGITGEETQYF; CDR3 DNA: TGTGCCAGCAGCGTAAACGGAATAACAGGGGAAGAGACCCAGTACTTC
clone size: NA; J gene: TRBJ2-5; V gene: TRBV29-1; D gene: NA; CDR3 protein: CSVAKSGFPGEETQYF; CDR3 DNA: TGCAGCGTGGCTAAATCCGGGTTTCCCGGCGAGGAGACCCAGTACTTC
clone size: NA; J gene: TRBJ2-3; V gene: TRBV5-6; D gene: TRBD2; CDR3 protein: CASKDAGGTDTQYF; CDR3 DNA: TGTGCCAGCAAAGATGCGGGAGGCACAGATACGCAGTATTTT
clone size: NA; J gene: TRBJ2-5; V gene: TRBV7-2; D gene: NA; CDR3 protein: CASSARTEETQYF; CDR3 DNA: TGTGCCAGCAGCGCAAGGACAGAAGAGACCCAGTACTTC
clone size: NA; J gene: TRBJ2-7; V gene: TRBV27; D gene: NA; CDR3 protein: CASSLPGESYEQYF; CDR3 DNA: TGTGCCAGCAGTTTACCGGGAGAATCCTACGAGCAGTACTTC
clone size: NA; J gene: TRBJ2-3; V gene: TRBV7-3; D gene: TRBD2; CDR3 protein: CASSFTSGGSPDTQYF; CDR3 DNA: TGTGCCAGCAGCTTTACTAGCGGGGGTAGCCCAGATACGCAGTATTTT
clone size: NA; J gene: TRBJ1-3; V gene: TRBV18; D gene: NA; CDR3 protein: CASSRGPGAGNTIYF; CDR3 DNA: TGTGCCAGCTCACGTGGACCTGGGGCGGGAAACACCATATATTTT
clone size: NA; J gene: TRBJ1-1; V gene: TRBV5-1; D gene: NA; CDR3 protein: CASSGQMNTEAFF; CDR3 DNA: TGCGCCAGCAGCGGGCAGATGAACACTGAAGCTTTCTTT
clone size: NA; J gene: TRBJ2-2; V gene: TRBV6-5; D gene: NA; CDR3 protein: CASRTPPNTGELFF; CDR3 DNA: TGTGCCAGCAGAACTCCACCGAATACCGGGGAGCTGTTTTTT